Detailed here is one T cell receptor beta chain. Random hexamers primed reverse transcription of about 0.5 to 1 ug RNA. MiXCR was run by TCRdb on the immunoSEQ multiplex PCR reads, yielding one entry per CDR3 protein. The profile shows approximately 74,000 distinct CDR3 sequences, 94% of them singletons. This CDR3 comprises 16 residues. V shed 3 bases and J 9 bases; nucleotides not matched to a gene: 13. The germline V gene has CDR1 MNHEY and CDR2 SVGAGI. The sample comes from a study of CD8 T cells in Susac syndrome. Study-level background: When blood was drawn, patients with Susac syndrome were on intravenous immunoglobulin alone, on corticosteroids, or therapy-naive.

Through negative isolation, CD4+ and CD8+ T cells were obtained, while TEMRA cells were enriched using FACS. Material: CD8+ T cells from PBMCs. The gene calls are TRBV6-5 and TRBJ2-1; 8 bases map to TRBD2. The origin of this receptor is a human donor with Susac syndrome. This CDR3 reads CASSYPSGSLIPEQFF. CDR3 DNA: TGTGCCAGCAGTTATCCAAGCGGGAGCTTAATCCCTGAGCAGTTCTTC.